The text below deals with one T cell receptor beta chain. Its antigen remains unknown. This CDR3 has 19 amino acids. This specimen comes from a study of T cells expressing NK-cell markers. Study details: All TCR beta repertoires analysed originated from sorted CD3+CD56+NKG2C+, CD3+CD56+NKG2C- and CD3+CD56-NKG2C+ T cells.

TCRdb reprocessed the 5' RACE reads and keeps a single row for each CDR3 protein, giving no DNA. The sample data list about 260,000 distinct CDR3 sequences. General study points: Among a few donors, these clonotypes also ranked first in the CD3+CD56-NKG2C+ fraction. It remained uncertain whether the expanded NKG2C+ T cell clones were specific for HCMV antigens.

Specimen: blood T cells: a sorted CD56 or NKG2C T cell subset, CD4+ or CD8+ T cells, or bulk PBMC T cells (not recorded which). This rearrangement joins TRBV12-3 or TRBV12-4 to TRBJ2-6; TCRdb lists TRBD1, though no DNA is available to test this call. This receptor was obtained from a woman between 18 and 70 years old in good health. The CDR3 sequence is CASSPPGDRVPSGANVLTF.